One and the same sample provided the 8 T cell receptor beta chains below, sequenced in a study of blood T cell repertoires in COVID-19 (dated by TCRdb to between 2020 and 2021). Library preparation was by the immunoSEQ multiplex PCR assay. TCRdb carries this immuneACCESS record with in-frame sequences only. Its versions omit some clonotypes, under half of them owing to an unresolved V gene in the studies checked, with the rest unexplained. This sample has under 300,000 clones in its table, and 65% to 80% of those were observed once. The ten largest clones take up roughly 4% of the sample. The sample comprised peripheral blood. The source of these receptors is a middle-aged woman with active or convalescent COVID-19.

The V and J genes are TRBV5-6 and TRBJ1-5, with 11 bases lining up with TRBD1. The CDR3 runs to 17 residues. CDR1 is SGHDT, CDR2 YYEEEE, per germline. Losses at the gene ends were 4 bases for V and 2 bases for J; bases not matched to a gene: 8. The CDR3: CASSLGTGGSGNQPQHF. As DNA, the CDR3 is TGTGCCAGCAGCCTGGGGACAGGGGGGAGCGGCAATCAGCCCCAGCATTTT.

This chain joins TRBV28 and TRBJ1-5; D is uncertain. The CDR3 totals 17 residues. CDR1 and CDR2 (germline): MDHEN, SYDVKM. Trimming pared 3 bases from V and 6 bases from J, leaving 21 bases between. The CDR3 spells CASSFPAGSPRGQPQHF. In DNA, the CDR3 is TGTGCCAGCAGTTTCCCTGCGGGTTCCCCCCGTGGTCAGCCCCAGCATTTT. Using reference TRBV28 and TRBJ1-5 for the parts outside the CDR3, the full variable domain is DVKVTQSSRYLVKRTGEKVFLECVQDMDHENMFWYRQDPGLGLRLIYFSYDVKMKEKGDIPEGYSVSREKKERFSLILESASTNQTSMYLCASSFPAGSPRGQPQHFGDGTRLSIL.

The chain recombines TRBV5-1 with TRBJ1-2; 7 nucleotides match TRBD1. From germline, CDR1 is SGHRS and CDR2 YFSETQ. This CDR3 region has 15 residues. Unmatched junction bases numbered 5, after V lost 0 bases and J lost 3 bases. The CDR3 loop reads CASSLDRGRDYGYTF. CDR3 nucleotides: TGCGCCAGCAGCTTGGACAGGGGAAGAGACTATGGCTACACCTTC.

This chain uses TRBV7-3 with TRBJ2-2; TRBD1 aligns across 8 bases. The CDR3 sequence is 15 residues long. V lost 4 bases, J lost 3 bases, and 4 bases stayed unmatched. CDR1 is SGHTA, CDR2 FQGTGA, per germline. The CDR3 is CASSWGTGDTGELFF. CDR3 bases: TGTGCCAGCAGCTGGGGGACAGGAGACACCGGGGAGCTGTTTTTT.

This clone was seen a single time. V gene TRBV12-3 or TRBV12-4 combines with J gene TRBJ1-2; no definite D call. V was shortened by 6 bases and J by 2 bases, with 10 bases between the two germline ends. This CDR3 region has 13 residues. CDR3 in DNA: TGTGCCAGCAGAAAGGCGGGGAACTATGGCTACACCTTC. Protein: CASRKAGNYGYTF.

The V and J genes are TRBV5-6 and TRBJ2-3; the match to TRBD2 covers 9 bases. V shed 3 bases and J 3 bases; nucleotides not matched to a gene: 8. The CDR3 consists of 16 residues. Germline CDR1 and CDR2: SGHDT and YYEEEE. CDR3 bases: TGTGCCAGCAGCTCTTCCGGGACTAGCAGGACAGATACGCAGTATTTT. It specifies CASSSSGTSRTDTQYF. Looking up the rest from reference TRBV5-6 and TRBJ2-3 gives the full variable domain: DAGVTQSPTHLIKTRGQQVTLRCSPKSGHDTVSWYQQALGQGPQFIFQYYEEEERQRGNFPDRFSGHQFPNYSSELNVNALLLGDSALYLCASSSSGTSRTDTQYFGPGTRLTVL.

This clone was observed once. The chain employs TRBV18 and TRBJ2-1; 11 nucleotides line up with TRBD2. V trimming: 3 bases; J trimming: 2 bases; junction bases outside the gene matches: 3. The CDR3 spans 16 residues. Germline values: CDR1 KGHSH, CDR2 LQKENI. The CDR3 protein is CASSPNSGGAYNEQFF. In DNA form, the CDR3 reads TGTGCCAGCTCACCGAATAGCGGGGGGGCCTACAATGAGCAGTTCTTC.

This clone was detected once. This sample includes further DNA sequences coding for the same CDR3. This chain uses TRBV2 with TRBJ1-5, with 8 bases that match TRBD1. There are 15 residues in the CDR3. CDR1 is SNHLY and CDR2 is FYNNEI in the germline V gene. Trimming took 3 bases from V and 5 from J; bases not matched to a gene: 6. CDR3 in amino acids: CASSDGTGLDQPQHF. The DNA of the CDR3 is TGTGCCAGCAGTGATGGGACAGGCCTCGATCAGCCCCAGCATTTT.